This T cell receptor (beta chain) emerged from a study of regulatory T cells in long-lasting Graves disease. Study-level points and caveats: Persistent disease showed a preference for TRBV28, TRBJ1-2 and TRBJ2-5.

Germline trimming cut 0 bases from V and 6 bases from J; bases unmatched to any gene: 10. CDR3 length: 17 amino acids. In germline, CDR1 is SGHRS, CDR2 YFSETQ. This clonotype was picked up a small number of times. Its antigen is undetermined. CDR3-region Arm-PCR and iRepertoire HTBI primers produced the TCR beta libraries. TCRdb re-analysed the multiplex PCR reads in MiXCR, keeping a single row per CDR3 protein. The sample has about 310,000 distinct CDR3 sequences; 20% to 25% are singletons. As for time point: persistent/refractory GD, antithyroid drugs over 5 years with positive TRAb. RNA extracted from PBMCs served as the sequencing template. Enrollment of patients was through an endocrinology department in Xi'an, China.

Material: peripheral blood mononuclear cells (PBMCs), obtained when the disease was refractory, from a patient treated with antithyroid drugs. The clonotype originates from a female donor with Graves disease. The chain combines TRBV5-1 with TRBJ2-1, with 9 bases fitting TRBD1. The CDR3 DNA reads TGCGCCAGCAGCTTGGACCCCCCGGGACAGGGATCCAATGAGCAGTTCTTC. Amino acid sequence: CASSLDPPGQGSNEQFF.